This T cell receptor (beta chain) is drawn from a study of cytomegalovirus exposure and HLA in healthy donors. The CDR3 is 18 residues long. J gave up 2 bases and V 3 bases, and 12 bases lay outside the gene matches. Germline lookup yields CDR1 MNHNS and CDR2 SASEGT. Produced via immunoSEQ multiplex PCR; TCRdb's table is partial and in-frame only. The table records about 130,000 clones, roughly 90% of them present only once. The clonotype originates from a man aged 30-40 years in good health and CMV-seronegative. This chain connects TRBV6-1 to TRBJ2-3; 9 nucleotides agree with TRBD2. The sample comprised PBMCs. CDR3 DNA: TGTGCCAGCAGTGACGCCGGCGGGAGGGCCGGTCCCACAGATACGCAGTATTTT. Translated, it gives CASSDAGGRAGPTDTQYF.